The 9 T cell receptor beta chains below come from one sample, sequenced in a study of beta chain features in type 1 diabetes. Study results and limitations: Shorter TCRB CDR3s, moderately but significantly so, were found in Type 1 diabetes patients in all four CD4+ subsets.

These receptors' targets are unknown. The investigators reverse transcribed all of the isolated RNA, so they sequenced expressed TCRB transcripts. Method: immunoSEQ multiplex PCR; TCRdb's copy keeps in-frame clones and lacks some. The table records about 360,000 clones, roughly an eighth of them present only once. Source material: naive CD4+ T cells from blood. Source of these receptors: a woman younger than 30 with type 1 diabetes.

This clone was counted between two and nine times. The chain recombines TRBV18 with TRBJ1-6; TRBD1 aligns across 8 bases. This CDR3 contains 16 residues. CDR1 is KGHSH, CDR2 LQKENI, per germline. Trimming removed 5 bases from V and 4 bases from J; junction bases left unmatched: 7. CDR3 coding DNA: TGTGCCAGCTCATCTTACCGGACAGGGTATAATTCACCCCTCCACTTT. Encoded protein: CASSSYRTGYNSPLHF.

This chain uses TRBV20-1 with TRBJ1-4, with a possible D match to TRBD1 (6 bases). The CDR3 has 11 amino acids. Trimming removed 7 bases at V and 5 bases at J, with 8 bases between. Per the germline V gene, CDR1 is DFQATT and CDR2 is SNEGSKA (reference sequence). The CDR3: CSVTGNEKLFF. CDR3 DNA: TGCAGTGTAACAGGGAATGAAAAACTGTTTTTT.

This clone was seen a handful of times. This chain uses TRBV28 with TRBJ2-7; the D gene is possibly TRBD1 (6 bases). The CDR3 is made up of 14 amino acids. Looked up from germline, CDR1 is MDHEN and CDR2 is SYDVKM. Trimming shortened V by 6 bases and J by 3 bases, and 15 bases separated the two germline ends. The CDR3: CASSLLTGNYEQYF. The CDR3 DNA sequence: TGTGCCAGCAGCCTTCTTACAGGGAACTACGAGCAGTACTTC.

In this sample, this clone turned up a few times. The chain is built from TRBV9 and TRBJ2-2; D gene uncertain. There are 15 residues in the CDR3. Deletions cut 3 bases from V and 2 bases from J, with 11 bases between. The germline gives CDR1 SGDLS, CDR2 YYNGEE. The CDR3 DNA follows: TGTGCCAGCAGCGAGAGAGTAGCAAACACCGGGGAGCTGTTTTTT. Protein sequence: CASSERVANTGELFF. Using reference TRBV9 and TRBJ2-2 for the parts outside the CDR3, the full variable domain is DSGVTQTPKHLITATGQRVTLRCSPRSGDLSVYWYQQSLDQGLQFLIQYYNGEERAKGNILERFSAQQFPDLHSELNLSSLELGDSALYFCASSERVANTGELFFGEGSRLTVL.

The V and J genes are TRBV2 and TRBJ2-2; 8 nucleotides agree with TRBD1. The V segment lost 6 bases and the J segment 7 bases; nucleotides outside the gene matches: 4. This CDR3 spans 13 amino acids. CDR1 and CDR2 (germline): SNHLY, FYNNEI. Here the CDR3 reads CASRGQGGGELFF. DNA for the CDR3: TGTGCCAGCAGAGGACAGGGTGGCGGGGAGCTGTTTTTT.

This clone was detected only a few times. This chain uses TRBV4-3 with TRBJ1-1; D is perhaps TRBD1 (5 bases). Germline V gives CDR1 LGHNA, CDR2 YSLEER. Trimming shortened V by 1 base and J by 1 base, and 10 bases separated the two germline ends. This CDR3 contains 15 residues. CDR3 nucleotide sequence: TGCGCCAGCAGCCAAGGGTTCCAGGGGAACACTGAAGCTTTCTTT. Translating gives CASSQGFQGNTEAFF.

This clone was picked up a small number of times. The genes are TRBV5-1 and TRBJ2-1; 9 nucleotides match TRBD1. The CDR3 runs 14 residues. Unmatched junction bases numbered 5, after V lost 3 bases and J lost 7 bases. Germline V gene sequence: CDR1 SGHRS, CDR2 YFSETQ. CDR3 protein: CASSSSGTGNEQFF. The CDR3 coding sequence is TGCGCCAGCAGCTCTTCCGGGACAGGGAATGAGCAGTTCTTC.

The table lists this clone with a few counts. The V and J genes are TRBV2 and TRBJ1-2, with unresolved D. The CDR3 has 11 amino acids. V lost 11 bases, J lost 3 bases, and 10 bases lay in between. Germline V CDR1 and CDR2: SNHLY, FYNNEI. CDR3 loop: CAPLADYGYTF. Here the CDR3 DNA reads TGTGCCCCCCTGGCCGACTATGGCTACACCTTC.

The DNA of the CDR3 is TGCGCCAGCAGTTCTGGAGGACAGGGAGGGTTAGGCCATGGCTACACCTTC. Its protein product is CASSSGGQGGLGHGYTF. V gene TRBV5-1 combines with J gene TRBJ1-2; the match to TRBD1 covers 8 bases. From germline, CDR1 is SGHRS and CDR2 YFSETQ. V dropped 5 bases and J dropped 6; count of bases not matched to a gene: 18. The CDR3 totals 17 residues. Supplemented by reference TRBV5-1 and TRBJ1-2, the full variable domain reads KAGVTQTPRYLIKTRGQQVTLSCSPISGHRSVSWYQQTPGQGLQFLFEYFSETQRNKGNFPGRFSGRQFSNSRSEMNVSTLELGDSALYLCASSSGGQGGLGHGYTFGSGTRLTVV.